The 9 T cell receptor beta chains given below trace back to one sample, sequenced in a study of cytomegalovirus exposure and HLA in healthy donors. PCR employed 60 Vbeta and 13 Jbeta primers. Libraries were prepared by immunoSEQ multiplex PCR; TCRdb keeps only in-frame clonotypes and omits some of them. The table has 150,000 to 180,000 clones, 70% to 80% seen once. Sequenced: PBMCs. These receptors all come from a man between 25 and 39 years old in good health and CMV-seronegative.

CDR3 region: CASSLTPVGEQFF. CDR3 sequence (DNA): TGTGCCAGCAGCCTTACCCCCGTTGGCGAGCAGTTCTTC. The V and J genes are TRBV7-2 and TRBJ2-1; no clear D gene. V shed 5 bases and J shed 10 bases, with 15 bases lying between them. Germline CDR1 is SGHTA and CDR2 is FQGNSA. This CDR3 is built from 13 residues.

The V gene is TRBV18, the J gene TRBJ1-1, with 7 nucleotides matching TRBD1. This CDR3 has 20 amino acids. Germline CDR1 and CDR2: KGHSH and LQKENI. Losses at the gene ends were 1 base for V and 1 base for J; bases not matched to a gene: 18. CDR3 amino acids: CASSPLFATGTAAQNTEAFF. CDR3 DNA: TGTGCCAGCTCACCACTGTTCGCAACCGGGACAGCGGCTCAGAACACTGAAGCTTTCTTT. The variable domain in full, completed from reference TRBV18 and TRBJ1-1, reads NAGVMQNPRHLVRRRGQEARLRCSPMKGHSHVYWYRQLPEEGLKFMVYLQKENIIDESGMPKERFSAEFPKEGPSILRIQQVVRGDSAAYFCASSPLFATGTAAQNTEAFFGQGTRLTVV.

This clone was recorded once. The CDR3 DNA sequence: TGCGCCAGCAGCCCGCGGACAGGGGGCGATAATGGCTACACCTTC. The encoded protein is CASSPRTGGDNGYTF. The chain combines TRBV5-1 with TRBJ1-2; TRBD1 agrees at 11 bases. The V and J ends lost 4 bases and 6 bases, in that order; junction bases with no gene match: 8. The CDR3 sequence is 15 residues long. Germline CDR1 SGHRS, CDR2 YFSETQ. The complete variable domain, with remaining parts taken from reference TRBV5-1 and TRBJ1-2, reads KAGVTQTPRYLIKTRGQQVTLSCSPISGHRSVSWYQQTPGQGLQFLFEYFSETQRNKGNFPGRFSGRQFSNSRSEMNVSTLELGDSALYLCASSPRTGGDNGYTFGSGTRLTVV.

This chain links TRBV5-1 with TRBJ2-3, with a possible D match to TRBD1 (6 bases). This CDR3 is 16 amino acids long. Germline V gene sequence: CDR1 SGHRS, CDR2 YFSETQ. With 4 bases removed from V and 5 bases from J, the gap between germline ends came to 20 bases. DNA of the CDR3: TGCGCCAGCAGCAATGGCCTCAACAGGGTGGGAGATACGCAGTATTTT. Protein product: CASSNGLNRVGDTQYF.

This chain links TRBV6-6 with TRBJ2-3; the match to TRBD1 covers 9 bases. Germline-derived CDR1 and CDR2 are MNHNY and SVGAGI (reference sequence). Losses at the gene ends were 7 bases for V and 4 bases for J; bases not matched to a gene: 12. The CDR3 has 16 residues. The CDR3 DNA reads TGTGCCAGCAAGCCCGACAGGGGGATTTTTGCAGATACGCAGTATTTT. Its translation: CASKPDRGIFADTQYF.

The chain links TRBV15 to TRBJ1-4; the D gene is possibly TRBD1 (5 bases). This CDR3 has 15 residues. V dropped 1 base and J dropped 8 bases, with 14 bases sitting between them. The germline V gene encodes CDR1 LNHNV and CDR2 YYDKDF (reference sequence). The CDR3 loop reads CATSRGPDIDEKLFF. In nucleotides, the CDR3 is TGTGCCACCAGCAGAGGGCCGGACATAGACGAAAAACTGTTTTTT.

The chain carries TRBV4-3 and TRBJ1-6, with a weak D call TRBD1 (5 bases). Between the trimmed V and J ends, which lost 4 bases and 2 bases, there was a span of 9 bases. CDR3 length: 15 amino acids. CDR1 LGHNA and CDR2 YSLEER come from the germline V gene. The CDR3 protein is CASSRDSPYNSPLHF. The CDR3 DNA reads as TGCGCCAGCAGCCGAGACAGTCCCTATAATTCACCCCTCCACTTT.

The CDR3 nucleotides read TGTGCCAGCAGCTCCTCCCGGGCAACTAATGAAAAACTGTTTTTT. It encodes CASSSSRATNEKLFF. This sequence joins TRBV7-2 and TRBJ1-4; no firm D call. The length of the CDR3 is 15 residues. Trimming took 4 bases from V and 0 from J, leaving 9 bases between them. Germline V CDR1 and CDR2: SGHTA, FQGNSA.

A few counts support this clone. The V and J genes are TRBV7-2 and TRBJ2-5; D is possibly TRBD2 (5 bases). The J call may be in error: the DNA end matches TRBJ2-7 better. This CDR3 has 14 residues. The germline CDR1 and CDR2 sequences are SGHTA and FQGNSA. The CDR3 region has the DNA TGTGCCAGCAGCTTAGACGGGAACACCTACGAGCAGTACTTC. Residues: CASSLDGNTYEQYF.